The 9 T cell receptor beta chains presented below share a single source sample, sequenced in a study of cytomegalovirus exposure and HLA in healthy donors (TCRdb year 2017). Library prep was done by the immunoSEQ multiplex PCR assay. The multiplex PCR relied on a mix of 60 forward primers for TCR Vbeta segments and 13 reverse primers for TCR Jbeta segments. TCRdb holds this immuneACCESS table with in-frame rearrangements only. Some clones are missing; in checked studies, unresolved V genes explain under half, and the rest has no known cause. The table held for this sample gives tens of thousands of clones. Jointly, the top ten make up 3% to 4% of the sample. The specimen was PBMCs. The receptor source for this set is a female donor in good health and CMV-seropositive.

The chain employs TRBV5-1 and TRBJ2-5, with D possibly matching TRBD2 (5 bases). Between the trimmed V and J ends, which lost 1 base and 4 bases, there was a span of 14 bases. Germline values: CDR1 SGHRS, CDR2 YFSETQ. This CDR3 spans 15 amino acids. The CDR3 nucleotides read TGCGCCAGCAGCTTGTCGGGTCTAGCCATAGAGACCCAGTACTTC. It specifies CASSLSGLAIETQYF.

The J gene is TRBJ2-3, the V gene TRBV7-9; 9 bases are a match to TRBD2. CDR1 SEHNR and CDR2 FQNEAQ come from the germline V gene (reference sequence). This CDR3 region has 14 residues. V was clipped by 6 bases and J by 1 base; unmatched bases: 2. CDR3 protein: CASRIAGGTDTQYF. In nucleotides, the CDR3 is TGTGCCAGCAGAATAGCGGGGGGCACAGATACGCAGTATTTT.

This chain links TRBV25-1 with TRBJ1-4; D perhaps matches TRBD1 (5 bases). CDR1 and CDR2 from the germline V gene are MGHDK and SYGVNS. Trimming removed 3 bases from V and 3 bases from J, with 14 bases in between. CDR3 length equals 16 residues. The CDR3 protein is CASSEGRGLANEKLFF. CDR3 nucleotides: TGTGCCAGCAGTGAGGGGCGGGGGTTGGCTAATGAAAAACTGTTTTTT.

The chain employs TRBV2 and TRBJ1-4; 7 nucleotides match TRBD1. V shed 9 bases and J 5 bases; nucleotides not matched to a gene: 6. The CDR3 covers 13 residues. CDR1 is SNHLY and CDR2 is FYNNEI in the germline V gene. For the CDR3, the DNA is TGTGCCAGTAAGACAGGGAGGAATGAAAAACTGTTTTTT. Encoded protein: CASKTGRNEKLFF. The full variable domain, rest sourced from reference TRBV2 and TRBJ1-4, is EPEVTQTPSHQVTQMGQEVILRCVPISNHLYFYWYRQILGQKVEFLVSFYNNEISEKSEIFDDQFSVERPDGSNFTLKIRSTKLEDSAMYFCASKTGRNEKLFFGSGTQLSVL.

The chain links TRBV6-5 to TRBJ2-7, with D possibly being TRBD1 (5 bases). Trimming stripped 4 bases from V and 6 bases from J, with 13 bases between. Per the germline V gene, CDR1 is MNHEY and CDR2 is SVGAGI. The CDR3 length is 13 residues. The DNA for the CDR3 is TGTGCCAGCAGTTCCAGAGACAGCGTCGAGCAGTACTTC. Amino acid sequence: CASSSRDSVEQYF.

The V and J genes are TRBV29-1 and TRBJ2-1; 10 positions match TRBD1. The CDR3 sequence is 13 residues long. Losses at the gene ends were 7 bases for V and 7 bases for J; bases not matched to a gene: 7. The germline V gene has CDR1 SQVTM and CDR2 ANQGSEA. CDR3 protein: CSDRQGAENEQFF. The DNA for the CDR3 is TGCAGCGATAGACAGGGGGCGGAGAATGAGCAGTTCTTC.

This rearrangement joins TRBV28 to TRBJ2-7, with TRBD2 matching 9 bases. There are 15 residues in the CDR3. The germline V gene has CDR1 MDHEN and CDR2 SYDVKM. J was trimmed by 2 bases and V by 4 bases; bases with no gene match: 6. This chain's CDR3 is CASSSSGTSAYEQYF. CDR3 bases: TGTGCCAGCAGTTCTAGCGGGACGAGTGCCTACGAGCAGTACTTC.

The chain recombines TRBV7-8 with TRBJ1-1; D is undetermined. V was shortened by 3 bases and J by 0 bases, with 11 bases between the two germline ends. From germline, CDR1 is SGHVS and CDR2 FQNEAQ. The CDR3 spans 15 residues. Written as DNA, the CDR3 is TGTGCCAGCAGCTTCCGGGGTAATATGAACACTGAAGCTTTCTTT. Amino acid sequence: CASSFRGNMNTEAFF.

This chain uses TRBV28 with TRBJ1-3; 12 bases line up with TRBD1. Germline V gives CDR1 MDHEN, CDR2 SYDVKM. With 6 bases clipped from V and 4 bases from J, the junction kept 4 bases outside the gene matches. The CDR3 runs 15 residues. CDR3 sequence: CASRGQGAQGNTIYF. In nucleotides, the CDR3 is TGTGCCAGCAGGGGACAGGGGGCGCAAGGAAACACCATATATTTT.